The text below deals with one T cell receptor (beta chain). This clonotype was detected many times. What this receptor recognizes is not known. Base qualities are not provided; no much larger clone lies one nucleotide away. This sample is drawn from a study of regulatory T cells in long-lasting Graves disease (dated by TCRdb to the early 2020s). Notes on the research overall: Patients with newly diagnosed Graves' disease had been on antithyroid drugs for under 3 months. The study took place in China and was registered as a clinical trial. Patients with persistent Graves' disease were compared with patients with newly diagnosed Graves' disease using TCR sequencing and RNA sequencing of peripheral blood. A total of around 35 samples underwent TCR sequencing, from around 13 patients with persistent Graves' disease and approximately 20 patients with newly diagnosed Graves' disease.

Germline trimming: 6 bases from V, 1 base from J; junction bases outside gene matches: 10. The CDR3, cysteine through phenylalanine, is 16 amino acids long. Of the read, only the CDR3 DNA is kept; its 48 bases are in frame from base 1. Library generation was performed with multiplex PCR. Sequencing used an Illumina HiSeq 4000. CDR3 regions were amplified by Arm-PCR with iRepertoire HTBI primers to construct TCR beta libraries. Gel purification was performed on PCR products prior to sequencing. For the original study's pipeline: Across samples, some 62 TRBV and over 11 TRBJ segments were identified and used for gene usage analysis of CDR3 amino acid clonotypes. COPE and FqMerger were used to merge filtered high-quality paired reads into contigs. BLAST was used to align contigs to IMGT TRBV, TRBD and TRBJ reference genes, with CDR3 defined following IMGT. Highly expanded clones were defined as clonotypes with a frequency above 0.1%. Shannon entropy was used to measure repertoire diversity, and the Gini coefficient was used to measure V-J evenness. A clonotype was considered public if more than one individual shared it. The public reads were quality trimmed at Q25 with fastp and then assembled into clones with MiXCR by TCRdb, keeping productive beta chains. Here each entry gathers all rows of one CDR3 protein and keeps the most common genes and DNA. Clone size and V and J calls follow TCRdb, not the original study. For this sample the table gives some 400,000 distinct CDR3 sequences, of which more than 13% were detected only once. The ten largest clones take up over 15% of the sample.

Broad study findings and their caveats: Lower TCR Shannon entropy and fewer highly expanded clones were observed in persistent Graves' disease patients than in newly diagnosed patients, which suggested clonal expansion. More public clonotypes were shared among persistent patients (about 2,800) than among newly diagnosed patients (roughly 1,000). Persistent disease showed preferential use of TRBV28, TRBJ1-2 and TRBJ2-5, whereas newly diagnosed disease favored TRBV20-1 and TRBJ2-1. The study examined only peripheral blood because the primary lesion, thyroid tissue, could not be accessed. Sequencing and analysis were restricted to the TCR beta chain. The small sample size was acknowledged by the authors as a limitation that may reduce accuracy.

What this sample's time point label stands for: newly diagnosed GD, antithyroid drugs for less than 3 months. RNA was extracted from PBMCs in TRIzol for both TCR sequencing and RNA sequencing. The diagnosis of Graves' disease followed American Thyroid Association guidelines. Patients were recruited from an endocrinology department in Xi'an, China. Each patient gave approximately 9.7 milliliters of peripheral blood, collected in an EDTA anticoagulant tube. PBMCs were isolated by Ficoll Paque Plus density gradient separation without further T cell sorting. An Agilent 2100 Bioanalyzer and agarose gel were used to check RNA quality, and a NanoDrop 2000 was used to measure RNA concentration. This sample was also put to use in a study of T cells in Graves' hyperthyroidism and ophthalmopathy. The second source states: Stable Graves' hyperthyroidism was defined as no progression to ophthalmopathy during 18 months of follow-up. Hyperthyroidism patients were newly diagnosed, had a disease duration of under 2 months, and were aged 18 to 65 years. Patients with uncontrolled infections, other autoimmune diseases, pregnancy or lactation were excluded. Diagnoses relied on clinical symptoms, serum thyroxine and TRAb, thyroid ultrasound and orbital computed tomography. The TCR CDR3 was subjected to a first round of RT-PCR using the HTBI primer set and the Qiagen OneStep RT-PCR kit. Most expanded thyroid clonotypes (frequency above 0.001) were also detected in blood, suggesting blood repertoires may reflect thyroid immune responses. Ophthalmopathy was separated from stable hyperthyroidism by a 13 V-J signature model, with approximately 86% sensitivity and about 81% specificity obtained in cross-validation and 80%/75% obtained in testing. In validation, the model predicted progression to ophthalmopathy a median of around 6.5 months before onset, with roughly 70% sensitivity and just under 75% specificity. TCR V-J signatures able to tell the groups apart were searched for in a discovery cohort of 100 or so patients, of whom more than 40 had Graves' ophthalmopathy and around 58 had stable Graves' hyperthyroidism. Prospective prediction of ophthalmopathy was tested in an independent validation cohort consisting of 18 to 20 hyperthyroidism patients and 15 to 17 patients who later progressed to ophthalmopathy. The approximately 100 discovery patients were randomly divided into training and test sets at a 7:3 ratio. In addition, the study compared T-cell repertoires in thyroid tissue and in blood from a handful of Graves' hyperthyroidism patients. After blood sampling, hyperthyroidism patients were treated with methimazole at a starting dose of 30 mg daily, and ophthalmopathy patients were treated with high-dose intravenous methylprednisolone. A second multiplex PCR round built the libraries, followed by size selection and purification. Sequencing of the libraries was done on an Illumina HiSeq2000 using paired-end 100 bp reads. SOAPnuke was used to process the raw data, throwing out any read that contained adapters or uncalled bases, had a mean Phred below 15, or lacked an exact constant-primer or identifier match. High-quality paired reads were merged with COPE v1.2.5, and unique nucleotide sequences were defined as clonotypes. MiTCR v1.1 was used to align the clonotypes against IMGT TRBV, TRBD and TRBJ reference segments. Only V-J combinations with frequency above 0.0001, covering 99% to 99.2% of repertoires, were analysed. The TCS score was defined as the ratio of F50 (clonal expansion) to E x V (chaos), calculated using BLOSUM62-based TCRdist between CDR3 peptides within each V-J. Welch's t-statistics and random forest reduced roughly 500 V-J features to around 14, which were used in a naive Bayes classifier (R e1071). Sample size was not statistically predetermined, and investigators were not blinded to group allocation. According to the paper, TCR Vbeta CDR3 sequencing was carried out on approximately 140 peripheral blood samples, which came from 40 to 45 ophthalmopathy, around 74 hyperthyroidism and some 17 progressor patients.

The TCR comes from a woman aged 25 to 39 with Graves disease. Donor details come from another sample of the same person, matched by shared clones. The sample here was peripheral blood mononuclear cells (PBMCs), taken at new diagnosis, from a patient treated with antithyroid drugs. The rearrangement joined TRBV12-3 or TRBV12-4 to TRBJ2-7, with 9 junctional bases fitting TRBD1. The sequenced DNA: TGTGCCAGCAGCCCGGCGGGACAGGGCCCGTCCTACGAGCAGTACTTC. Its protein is CASSPAGQGPSYEQYF.